These T cell receptor beta chains were read from a single sample in a study of control samples from healthy donors and cancer patients. Assay used: immunoSEQ multiplex PCR; TCRdb lists only in-frame clones, some missing. The sample lists 170,000 or so clones, more than 90% occurring once. The material sequenced was blood. These receptors came from a young man in good health. Each CDR3 is given with its conserved first and last residue. The D gene is left open where the match is weak. Some rows mark clone size as missing; the rest say once, few, many or name a class of expanded clone.

TRBD1 TRBJ1-1 TRBV5-4 - CASSHRDRNTEAFF TGTGCCAGCAGCCACCGGGACAGGAACACTGAAGCTTTCTTT
TRBD1 TRBJ2-1 TRBV10-1 - CASSDRTGSGEQFF TGCGCCAGCAGTGACAGGACAGGGTCCGGTGAGCAGTTCTTC
- TRBJ1-1 TRBV10-2 - CASVLGRVDEDTEAFF TGCGCCAGCGTCCTAGGGAGGGTGGATGAAGACACTGAAGCTTTCTTT
- TRBJ1-3 TRBV30 - CAWSGGGGNTIYF TGTGCCTGGAGTGGGGGGGGTGGAAACACCATATATTTT
- TRBJ1-1 TRBV7-9 - CASSLGQNTEAFF TGTGCCAGCAGCTTGGGACAGAACACTGAAGCTTTCTTT
- TRBJ1-5 TRBV7-2 - CASSPDASNQPQHF TGTGCCAGCAGCCCGGACGCTAGCAATCAGCCCCAGCATTTT
- TRBJ1-3 TRBV7-2 - CASSFAGRGNTIYF TGTGCCAGCAGCTTCGCAGGGAGGGGAAACACCATATATTTT
- TRBJ1-2 TRBV25-1 - CASSEYGAGTTIEYTF TGTGCCAGCAGTGAATATGGAGCCGGTACTACTATTGAGTACACCTTC
TRBD1 TRBJ2-7 TRBV7-9 - CASSRKGQGFYEQYF TGTGCCAGCAGCCGGAAGGGACAGGGGTTCTACGAGCAGTACTTC
- TRBJ1-4 TRBV3-1/TRBV3-2 - CASSQTPTGQTEKLFF TGTGCCAGCAGCCAAACCCCGACAGGTCAAACAGAAAAACTGTTTTTT
- TRBJ1-1 TRBV12-3/TRBV12-4 - CASRGASIEAFF TGTGCCAGCAGGGGGGCCTCAATTGAAGCTTTCTTT
TRBD2 TRBJ2-1 TRBV3-1/TRBV3-2 - CASSNLAGVGNEQFF TGTGCCAGCAGCAACTTAGCGGGGGTGGGGAATGAGCAGTTCTTC
- TRBJ2-2 TRBV10-3 - CAISSITGELFF TGTGCCATCAGTTCTATCACCGGGGAGCTGTTTTTT
TRBD2 TRBJ2-7 TRBV11-2 - CASSSATSGPPGEYF TGTGCCAGCAGCTCAGCGACTAGCGGGCCCCCGGGGGAGTACTTC
- TRBJ2-4 TRBV4-1 - CASSSADGRDRKNIQYF TGCGCCAGCAGTTCCGCGGATGGACGTGATAGGAAAAACATTCAGTACTTC
TRBD2 TRBJ2-1 TRBV30 - CAWTSGRVNNEQFF TGTGCCTGGACAAGCGGGAGGGTAAACAATGAGCAGTTCTTC
- TRBJ1-1 TRBV3-1/TRBV3-2 - CASSFRDTEAFF TGTGCCAGCAGCTTTAGAGACACTGAAGCTTTCTTT
- TRBJ1-3 TRBV19 - CASRGLLNTIYF TGTGCCAGTCGCGGACTCCTGAACACCATATATTTT
- TRBJ2-3 TRBV5-1 - CASREGAKDTQYF TGCGCCAGCAGGGAGGGAGCGAAAGATACGCAGTATTTT
TRBD2 TRBJ2-1 TRBV7-9 - CASARSGRDEQFF TGTGCCAGCGCTCGGAGCGGGAGGGACGAGCAGTTCTTC
- TRBJ2-2 TRBV7-9 - CASSPGWEAGELFF TGTGCCAGCAGCCCAGGATGGGAAGCCGGGGAGCTGTTTTTT
TRBD1 TRBJ1-2 TRBV7-2 - CATYQNRRDRGTNYGYTF TGTGCCACCTACCAAAACCGCCGGGACAGGGGGACTAACTATGGCTACACCTTC
- TRBJ2-7 TRBV9 - CASSPEGGDYEQYF TGTGCCAGCAGCCCAGAAGGCGGGGACTACGAGCAGTACTTC
- TRBJ2-7 TRBV12-1 - CAPRAPGYTYEQYF TGTGCCCCCAGGGCGCCGGGTTACACCTACGAGCAGTACTTC
TRBD2 TRBJ2-6 TRBV3-1/TRBV3-2 - CASSQGLAGVGGANVLTF TGTGCCAGCAGCCAGGGACTAGCGGGAGTAGGTGGGGCCAACGTCCTGACTTTC
- TRBJ2-5 TRBV30 - CAWSRKTQYF TGTGCCTGGAGTCGGAAGACCCAGTACTTC
TRBD1 TRBJ1-4 TRBV5-6 - CASSSMDRGDLNEKLFF TGTGCCAGCAGCTCCATGGACAGGGGCGACCTTAATGAAAAACTGTTTTTT
TRBD1 TRBJ2-7 TRBV30 once CAWSDGQVYEQYF TGTGCCTGGAGTGACGGACAGGTCTACGAGCAGTACTTC
- TRBJ2-2 TRBV24-1 - CATSETIGTTGELFF TGTGCCACCAGTGAGACGATCGGAACAACCGGGGAGCTGTTTTTT
TRBD1 TRBJ1-2 TRBV7-9 - CASSFYQGDNRYGYTF TGTGCCAGCAGCTTTTATCAGGGGGATAATCGCTATGGCTACACCTTC
TRBD1 TRBJ2-5 TRBV4-1 few CASSRTPGGETQYF TGCGCCAGCAGCCGTACCCCAGGGGGAGAGACCCAGTACTTC
TRBD1 TRBJ1-5 TRBV6-1 - CASSVGSFRQGAGQPQHF TGTGCCAGCAGTGTCGGTTCCTTTCGACAGGGGGCAGGTCAGCCCCAGCATTTT
- TRBJ2-7 TRBV30 - CALPGVEGSYEQYF TGTGCCTTACCAGGGGTGGAGGGCTCCTACGAGCAGTACTTC
- TRBJ1-3 TRBV27 - CASSLGPSGNTIYF TGTGCCAGCAGTTTAGGGCCCTCTGGAAACACCATATATTTT
- TRBJ2-7 TRBV15 - CATSRDRHEQYF TGTGCCACCAGCAGAGATCGGCACGAGCAGTACTTC
TRBD1 TRBJ1-1 TRBV7-9 - CASDGTGRNTEAFF TGTGCCAGCGACGGGACAGGGAGAAACACTGAAGCTTTCTTT
- TRBJ1-6 TRBV18 - CASSPPYRSNSPLHF TGTGCCAGCTCACCACCGTACAGATCCAATTCACCCCTCCACTTT
- TRBJ2-5 TRBV29-1 - CSVGPSETQYF TGCAGCGTTGGGCCCTCAGAGACCCAGTACTTC
- TRBJ1-5 TRBV11-2 once CASSIQGSNQPQHF TGTGCCAGCAGCATACAGGGAAGCAATCAGCCCCAGCATTTT
TRBD2 TRBJ2-5 TRBV27 - CASSFSLAGVGQTQYF TGTGCCAGCAGTTTCTCGCTAGCGGGAGTGGGCCAGACCCAGTACTTC
TRBD1 TRBJ1-1 TRBV2 - CASSPQTGKNTEAFF TGTGCCAGCAGTCCCCAGACAGGGAAGAACACTGAAGCTTTCTTT
- TRBJ1-6 TRBV7-2 - CASSLEPASSYNSPLHF TGTGCCAGCAGCTTAGAACCGGCGAGCTCCTATAATTCACCCCTCCACTTT
TRBD2 TRBJ2-1 TRBV7-3 - CASSPRRAGGQRNEQFF TGTGCCAGCAGCCCCCGGAGAGCGGGAGGGCAACGCAATGAGCAGTTCTTC
- TRBJ1-2 TRBV12-3/TRBV12-4 - CASAGVNYGYTF TGTGCCAGCGCAGGGGTTAACTATGGCTACACCTTC
- TRBJ2-3 TRBV15 - CATGVPTNPTDTQYF TGTGCCACCGGGGTCCCCACGAACCCCACAGATACGCAGTATTTT
- TRBJ1-2 TRBV7-2 - CASSQAGGYTF TGTGCCAGCAGCCAGGCGGGCGGCTACACCTTC
- TRBJ2-1 TRBV10-3 - CAIGPGNEQFF TGTGCCATCGGTCCGGGCAATGAGCAGTTCTTC
TRBD2 TRBJ2-1 TRBV5-4 - CASSSAGLASNEQFF TGTGCCAGCAGCTCGGCGGGACTAGCGAGCAATGAGCAGTTCTTC
- TRBJ1-1 TRBV30 - CAWRPPGQKNTEAFF TGTGCCTGGAGACCCCCAGGGCAGAAGAACACTGAAGCTTTCTTT
- TRBJ1-1 TRBV19 - CASSLQPMNTEAFF TGTGCCAGTAGTTTACAGCCTATGAACACTGAAGCTTTCTTT
- TRBJ1-5 TRBV19 - CASSIVGYSNQPQHF TGTGCCAGTAGTATCGTTGGGTACAGCAATCAGCCCCAGCATTTT
TRBD1 TRBJ2-7 TRBV5-1 - CASSLGLGDRGSYEQYF TGCGCCAGCAGCTTGGGGTTAGGGGACAGGGGCTCCTACGAGCAGTACTTC
- TRBJ1-4 TRBV21-1 - CASSKGLELFF TGTGCCAGCAGCAAAGGATTGGAACTGTTTTTT
- TRBJ1-6 TRBV4-2 - CASSQDREGSPLHF TGTGCCAGCAGCCAAGACAGGGAGGGTTCACCCCTCCACTTT
- TRBJ1-2 TRBV3-1/TRBV3-2 - CASSHGRASYGYTF TGTGCCAGCAGCCACGGCAGGGCCAGCTATGGCTACACCTTC
- TRBJ1-4 TRBV11-2 - CASSSTGLANEKLFF TGTGCCAGCAGCTCAACAGGGTTGGCTAATGAAAAACTGTTTTTT
TRBD1 TRBJ1-6 TRBV27 - CASRPGDRAYNSPLHF TGTGCCAGCAGGCCGGGGGACAGGGCCTATAATTCACCCCTCCACTTT
- TRBJ1-5 TRBV18 - CASSLADSNQPQHF TGTGCCAGCTCACTGGCGGATAGCAATCAGCCCCAGCATTTT
- TRBJ1-2 TRBV7-2 - CASSHGGGSNYGYTF TGTGCCAGCAGCCATGGCGGGGGCTCTAACTATGGCTACACCTTC